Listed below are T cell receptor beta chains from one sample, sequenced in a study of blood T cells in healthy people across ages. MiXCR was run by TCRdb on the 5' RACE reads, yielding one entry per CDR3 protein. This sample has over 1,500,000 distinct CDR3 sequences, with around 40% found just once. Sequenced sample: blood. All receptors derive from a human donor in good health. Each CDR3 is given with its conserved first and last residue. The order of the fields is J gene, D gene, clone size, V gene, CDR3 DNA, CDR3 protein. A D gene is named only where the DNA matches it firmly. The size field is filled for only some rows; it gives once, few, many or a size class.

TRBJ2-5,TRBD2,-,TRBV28,TGTGCCAGCAGTGAGGGACTAGCGGGGATAAAAGAGACCCAGTACTTC,CASSEGLAGIKETQYF
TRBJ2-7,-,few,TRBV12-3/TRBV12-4,TGTGCCAGCGCCGTAGGATCCGAGCAGTACTTC,CASAVGSEQYF
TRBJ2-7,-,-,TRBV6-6,TGTGCCAGCAATGGCGGACAGCCATACTACGAGCAGTACTTC,CASNGGQPYYEQYF
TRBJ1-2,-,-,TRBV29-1,TGCAGCGTTGCCCCAGGGGCAATAGCTAACTATGGCTACACCTTC,CSVAPGAIANYGYTF
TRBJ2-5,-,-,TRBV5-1,TGCGCCAGCAGCTTGGGTGTGGGAGTGGGGACCCAGTACTTC,CASSLGVGVGTQYF
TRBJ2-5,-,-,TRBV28,TGTGCCAGCAGCTTCCCGAGTGGGGGGGCCTGGGAGACCCAGTACTTC,CASSFPSGGAWETQYF
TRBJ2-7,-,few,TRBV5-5,TGTGCCAGCAGCCCAGTTATGTCGGGGCCCTATACCTACGAGCAGTACTTC,CASSPVMSGPYTYEQYF
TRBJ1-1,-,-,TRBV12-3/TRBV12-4,TGTGCCAGCAGTTTTACGATCCCTGACAGGCCCCGCACCTTATTGGACACTGAAGCTTTCTTT,CASSFTIPDRPRTLLDTEAFF
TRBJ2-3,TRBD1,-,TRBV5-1,TGCGCCAGCAGCTTGGATCCACAGGGGCTAGGTACAGATACGCAGTATTTT,CASSLDPQGLGTDTQYF
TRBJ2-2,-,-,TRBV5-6,TGTGCCAGCAGCTTGGATGACTGGGTCACCGGGGAGCTGTTTTTT,CASSLDDWVTGELFF
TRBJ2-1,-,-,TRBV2,TGTGCCAGCGTTCGCGGGGCGAGCTCCTACAATGAGCAGTTCTTC,CASVRGASSYNEQFF
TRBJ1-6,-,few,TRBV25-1,TGTGCCAGCAGTGGGGTCTCGGGGCCAGATAATTCACCCCTCCACTTT,CASSGVSGPDNSPLHF
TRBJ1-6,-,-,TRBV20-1,TGCAGTGCTACGGGACCGGAAAATTCACCCCCCCACTTT,CSATGPENSPPHF
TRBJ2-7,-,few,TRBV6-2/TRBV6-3,TGTGCCAGCAGTTACTCGACGAAGGTGGGTTCCTACGAGCAGTACTTC,CASSYSTKVGSYEQYF
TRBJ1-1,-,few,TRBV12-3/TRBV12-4,TGTGCCAGCAGTCCTCGACAGGAGACTGAAGCTTTCTTT,CASSPRQETEAFF
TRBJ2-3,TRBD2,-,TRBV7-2,TGTGCCAGCAGCTCACGGCTAGCGGGGGGGATGAATACGCAGTATTTT,CASSSRLAGGMNTQYF
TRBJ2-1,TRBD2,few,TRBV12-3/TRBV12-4,TGTGCCAGCAGTTTAGCGCGGGGACTAGCGTATGAGCAGTTCTTC,CASSLARGLAYEQFF
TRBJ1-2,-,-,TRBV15,TGTGCCACCAGCAGAGATCAGGATGGCTACACCTTC,CATSRDQDGYTF
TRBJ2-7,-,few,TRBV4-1,TGCGCCAGCAGCCAAGATGCGCTCTACGAGCAGTACTTC,CASSQDALYEQYF
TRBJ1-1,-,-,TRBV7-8,TGTGCCAGCAGCTTAACCCGCGGCTGGGCTGAAGCTTTCTTT,CASSLTRGWAEAFF
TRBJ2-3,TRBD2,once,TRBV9,TGTGCCAGCAGCGCCCCTTCCACTAGCGGGGGGACGGATACGCAGTATTTT,CASSAPSTSGGTDTQYF
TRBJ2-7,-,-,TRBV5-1,TGCGCCAGCAGCCCCGGGATTTCAGGCTACGAGCAGTACTTC,CASSPGISGYEQYF
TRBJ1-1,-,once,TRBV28,TGTGCCAGCAGTTTCAGCACCCAGCGTGAAGCTTTCTTT,CASSFSTQREAFF
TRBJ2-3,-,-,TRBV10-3,TGTGCCATCAGTCTGGCTGATACGCAGTATTTT,CAISLADTQYF
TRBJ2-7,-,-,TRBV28,TGTGCCAGCAGTTTTGGTGACGGATCTCAGGGTTACGAGCAGTACTTC,CASSFGDGSQGYEQYF
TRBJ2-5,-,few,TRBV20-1,TGCAGTGCTAGAGGGGGACCAGAGGGGACCCAGTACTTC,CSARGGPEGTQYF
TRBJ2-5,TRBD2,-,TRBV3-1,TGTGCCAGCAGCCAAGAGGAGCGGGGAGTTGGAGAGACCCAGTACTTC,CASSQEERGVGETQYF
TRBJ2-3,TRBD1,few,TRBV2,TGTGCCAGCCAGACAGGGGCTAGCACAGATACGCAGTATTTT,CASQTGASTDTQYF
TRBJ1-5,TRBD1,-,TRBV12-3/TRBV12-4,TGTGCCAGCAGTAAGACAGGGGAGTTCAATCAGCCCCAGCATTTT,CASSKTGEFNQPQHF
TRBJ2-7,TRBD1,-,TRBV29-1,TGCAGCGTTGGATACTACAGGGGCGAGCAGTACTTC,CSVGYYRGEQYF
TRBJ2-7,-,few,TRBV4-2,TGTGCCAGCAGCCAAGTAGGGTCCCACGAGCAGTACTTC,CASSQVGSHEQYF
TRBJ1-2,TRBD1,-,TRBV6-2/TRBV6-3,TGTGCCAGCATGGAGAATCCCCGGACAGGGGGCGGAAACTATGGCTACACCTTC,CASMENPRTGGGNYGYTF
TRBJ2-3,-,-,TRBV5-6,TGTGCCAGCAGCTTGTTGGGATATACGCAGTATTTT,CASSLLGYTQYF
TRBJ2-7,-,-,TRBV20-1,TGCAGTGCTGGTCGAAGAAACCTTACAGGGTTATGGGACAATGAGCAGTACTTC,CSAGRRNLTGLWDNEQYF
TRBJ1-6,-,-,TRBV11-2,TGTGCCAGCAGCTTAGCGGGACCTGATTCACCCCTCCACTTT,CASSLAGPDSPLHF
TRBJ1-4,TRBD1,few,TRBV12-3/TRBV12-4,TGTGCCAGCAGCCTTGACAGGGAAAAACCGTTTTTT,CASSLDREKPFF
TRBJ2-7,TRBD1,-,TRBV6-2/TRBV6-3,TGTGCCAGCAGTTTACCGGGACAGGGACTCTACGAGCAGTACTTC,CASSLPGQGLYEQYF
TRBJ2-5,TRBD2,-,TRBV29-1,TGCAGCGCATTAGCGGGGCTCCAAGAGACCCAGTACTTC,CSALAGLQETQYF
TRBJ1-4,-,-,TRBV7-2,TGTGCCAGCAGCTTAACTGCGGATTGGCGTAATGAAAAACTGTTTTTT,CASSLTADWRNEKLFF
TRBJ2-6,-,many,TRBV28,TGTGCCAGCGAGACAGGATCTGGGGCCAACGTCCTGACTTTC,CASETGSGANVLTF
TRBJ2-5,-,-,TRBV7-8,TGTGCCAGCAGCTTAGCCCCGGGGAACCAAGAGACCCAGTACTTC,CASSLAPGNQETQYF
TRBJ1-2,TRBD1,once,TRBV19,TGTGCCAGTAAAAGAAGACAGGGAGAAAACTATGGCTACACCTTC,CASKRRQGENYGYTF
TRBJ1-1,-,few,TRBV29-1,TGCAGCGTTCGGCGGGGATCGAGGAACACTGAAGCTTTCTTT,CSVRRGSRNTEAFF
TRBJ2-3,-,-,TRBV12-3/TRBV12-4,TGTGCCAGCAGTTTGGGCGCAGATGTGGAGTATTTT,CASSLGADVEYF
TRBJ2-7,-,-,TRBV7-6,TGTGCCAGCAGCTTACCGAAATCTAGCCTATCCAACGAGCAGTACTTC,CASSLPKSSLSNEQYF
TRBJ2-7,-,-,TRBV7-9,TGTGCCAGCAGCTGGGCCCCGCCGGATTATATCTCCTACGAGCAGTACTTC,CASSWAPPDYISYEQYF
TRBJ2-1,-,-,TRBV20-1,TGCAGTGCTTGGGGGAGGAGCTCCTACAATGAGCAGTTCTTC,CSAWGRSSYNEQFF
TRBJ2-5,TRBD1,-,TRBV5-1,TGCGCCAGCACCAGACAGGGGGCGGAAGAAGAGACCCAGTACTTC,CASTRQGAEEETQYF
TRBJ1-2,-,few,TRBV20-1,TGCAGTGCTCCCGTTGCCTGGGAGGGGTACGGCTACACCTTC,CSAPVAWEGYGYTF
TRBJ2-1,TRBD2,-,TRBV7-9,TGTTCCAGCACATATCGGGCAGCGGGGGGGCACAATGAGCAGTTCTTC,CSSTYRAAGGHNEQFF
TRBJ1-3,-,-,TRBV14,TGTGCCAGCAGCCAAGTGCTGGGGGCCACTGGAAACACCATATATTTT,CASSQVLGATGNTIYF
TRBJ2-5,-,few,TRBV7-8,TGTGCCGGCAGCTCGCTCGTGGGGGAGACCCAGTACTTC,CAGSSLVGETQYF
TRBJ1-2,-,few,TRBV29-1,TGCAGCGTTGACCAGGGGCGCGGTGGCTACACCTTC,CSVDQGRGGYTF